These T cell receptor beta chains were read from a single sample in a study of T cells in Graves' hyperthyroidism and ophthalmopathy. TCRdb ran MiXCR on the multiplex PCR reads and lists one entry per CDR3 protein. The sample includes about 840,000 distinct CDR3 sequences, around 38% of them seen just once. Material for sequencing was blood. The receptors originated from a man between 18 and 29 years old with Graves' hyperthyroidism. Both conserved end residues are part of each CDR3. D genes are given only for firm matches. Clone size is stated in some rows and not others, as once, few, many or a class when expanded.

abundance,d_gene,len,j_gene,v_gene,CDR3aa,CDR3nt
many,TRBD1,14,TRBJ1-4,TRBV7-2,CASSSDRVDEKLFF,TGTGCCAGCAGCTCGGACAGGGTCGATGAAAAACTGTTTTTT
-,-,19,TRBJ2-5,TRBV20-1,CSARGWTGQTPGGGETQYF,TGCAGTGCTAGAGGATGGACAGGACAAACACCGGGGGGTGGGGAGACCCAGTACTTC
-,TRBD1,14,TRBJ1-4,TRBV29-1,CSAALQGAGEKLFF,TGCAGCGCTGCCCTACAGGGGGCGGGTGAAAAACTGTTTTTT
few,TRBD1,16,TRBJ1-5,TRBV12-3/TRBV12-4,CASSFGGQVPNQPQHF,TGTGCCAGCAGTTTCGGGGGACAGGTCCCCAATCAGCCCCAGCATTTT
once,-,13,TRBJ1-4,TRBV6-5,CASSTGGHEQLFF,TGTGCCAGCAGTACCGGGGGTCATGAACAACTGTTTTTT
-,-,16,TRBJ1-1,TRBV5-1,CASSPGIGKLNTEAFF,TGCGCCAGCAGCCCTGGAATTGGAAAATTGAACACTGAAGCTTTCTTT
-,-,15,TRBJ1-4,TRBV7-8,CASSLTGLSNEKLFF,TGTGCCAGCAGCCTTACCGGACTCTCGAATGAAAAACTGTTTTTT
few,TRBD1,13,TRBJ2-5,TRBV19,CASNPGTEETQYF,TGTGCCAGTAATCCGGGGACAGAAGAGACCCAGTACTTC
many,-,14,TRBJ1-4,TRBV25-1,CASSDQGRHEKLFF,TGTGCCAGCAGTGACCAGGGGCGGCATGAAAAACTGTTTTTT
-,-,15,TRBJ2-2,TRBV12-3/TRBV12-4,CASSTYSVNTGELFF,TGTGCCAGCAGTACCTACTCGGTGAACACCGGGGAGCTGTTTTTT
-,TRBD1,12,TRBJ1-2,TRBV29-1,CSGGTGGNGYTF,TGCAGCGGGGGGACAGGGGGTAATGGCTACACCTTC
many,-,14,TRBJ2-7,TRBV5-1,CASSLDGANYEQYF,TGCGCCAGCAGCTTGGACGGGGCGAACTACGAGCAGTACTTC
-,-,15,TRBJ2-7,TRBV10-3,CASSLWARVGDEQYF,TGTGCCAGCAGTTTATGGGCCAGGGTGGGCGACGAGCAGTACTTC
-,TRBD2,12,TRBJ2-7,TRBV20-1,CSASPGTTEQYF,TGCAGTGCCAGCCCCGGGACTACCGAGCAGTACTTC
many,TRBD1,17,TRBJ1-1,TRBV7-9,CASSPPPRTGMGTEAFF,TGTGCCAGCAGCCCACCCCCCAGGACAGGGATGGGCACTGAAGCTTTCTTT
-,-,15,TRBJ1-5,TRBV6-6,CASRLRIGPDQPQHF,TGTGCCAGCAGGCTACGAATCGGGCCCGATCAGCCCCAGCATTTT
many,-,15,TRBJ1-5,TRBV6-4,CASSENGGGGQPQHF,TGTGCCAGCAGTGAAAATGGAGGGGGTGGGCAGCCCCAGCATTTT
-,-,17,TRBJ2-6,TRBV7-6,CASSLAEGPSGANVLTF,TGTGCCAGCAGCTTAGCGGAGGGGCCCTCTGGGGCCAACGTCCTGACTTTC
once,TRBD2,14,TRBJ2-7,TRBV29-1,CSVGRGVTTYEQYF,TGCAGCGTTGGACGGGGGGTGACCACCTACGAGCAGTACTTC
many,-,13,TRBJ1-5,TRBV2,CASSLDTRGTQHF,TGTGCCAGCAGTCTCGACACCCGAGGGACCCAGCATTTT
once,-,15,TRBJ2-2,TRBV13,CASSTPDSNTGELFF,TGTGCCAGCTCGACCCCGGATTCGAACACCGGGGAGCTGTTTTTT
few,TRBD1,16,TRBJ2-7,TRBV11-2,CASSDVGGPARYEQYF,TGTGCCAGCAGCGACGTAGGGGGCCCCGCTCGGTACGAGCAGTACTTC
-,-,15,TRBJ1-1,TRBV5-5,CASTHPAAGNTEAFF,TGTGCCAGCACCCACCCAGCGGCGGGGAACACTGAAGCTTTCTTT
many,-,14,TRBJ1-4,TRBV10-3,CAISESGMWEKLFF,TGTGCCATCAGTGAGTCAGGGATGTGGGAAAAACTGTTTTTT
-,TRBD1,13,TRBJ2-5,TRBV29-1,CSVGQGRGETQYF,TGCAGCGTCGGACAGGGACGGGGAGAGACCCAGTACTTC
-,TRBD1,14,TRBJ2-5,TRBV13,CASSFQGAVETQYF,TGTGCCAGCAGTTTCCAGGGGGCGGTGGAGACCCAGTACTTC
-,-,15,TRBJ1-6,TRBV10-3,CAIRERSQIGSPLHF,TGTGCCATCAGAGAGAGGTCCCAAATTGGGTCACCCCTCCACTTT
-,TRBD1,18,TRBJ1-1,TRBV7-9,CASSPSPGQGARGTEAFF,TGTGCCAGCAGCCCATCACCGGGACAGGGGGCGCGGGGCACTGAAGCTTTCTTT
-,TRBD1,15,TRBJ1-2,TRBV5-4,CACRRTGAINYGYTF,TGTGCCTGCCGCCGGACAGGGGCGATAAACTATGGCTACACCTTC
few,TRBD1,16,TRBJ1-2,TRBV11-3,CASSFATGERGYGYTF,TGTGCCAGCAGCTTTGCGACAGGGGAGAGGGGCTATGGCTACACCTTC
-,TRBD2,16,TRBJ2-3,TRBV15,CATSRKAGGDPDTQYF,TGTGCCACCAGCAGGAAGGCGGGAGGAGACCCAGATACGCAGTATTTT
few,-,15,TRBJ2-7,TRBV4-1,CASSQGPLGSYEQYF,TGCGCCAGCAGCCAAGGCCCACTGGGGTCCTACGAGCAGTACTTC
many,-,14,TRBJ2-5,TRBV7-8,CASSFARKGETQYF,TGTGCCAGCAGCTTCGCCAGAAAGGGAGAGACCCAGTACTTC
-,TRBD1,15,TRBJ1-1,TRBV7-8,CASSLREGAPGVAFF,TGTGCCAGCAGCTTAAGGGAGGGGGCGCCGGGCGTTGCTTTCTTT
few,-,12,TRBJ2-5,TRBV6-2/TRBV6-3,CASSYLEETQYF,TGTGCCAGCAGTTACTTGGAAGAGACCCAGTACTTC
many,-,14,TRBJ1-2,TRBV5-6,CASSLDEGTRGYTF,TGTGCCAGCAGCTTGGACGAGGGAACGAGAGGCTACACCTTC
few,-,17,TRBJ1-2,TRBV6-1,CASSEASWGRLGYGYTF,TGTGCCAGCAGTGAAGCGAGCTGGGGGCGCCTTGGCTATGGCTACACCTTC
-,-,14,TRBJ1-5,TRBV15,CATSVGQEDQPQHF,TGTGCCACCAGCGTTGGGCAGGAGGATCAGCCCCAGCATTTT
many,TRBD2,18,TRBJ2-2,TRBV15,CATSRVVLAGAGNGELFF,TGTGCCACCAGCAGAGTTGTTCTAGCGGGAGCGGGGAACGGGGAGCTGTTTTTT
-,-,15,TRBJ2-2,TRBV7-8,CASSFPGSETGELFF,TGTGCCAGCAGCTTTCCCGGGAGTGAGACCGGGGAGCTGTTTTTT
-,-,13,TRBJ1-1,TRBV19,CASSMMQGSEAFF,TGTGCCAGTAGTATGATGCAGGGGAGTGAAGCTTTCTTT
many,TRBD1,16,TRBJ1-5,TRBV15,CATSRVGTGDRQPQHF,TGTGCCACCAGCAGAGTCGGGACAGGGGATAGACAGCCCCAGCATTTT
-,TRBD1,14,TRBJ2-7,TRBV5-6,CASSLAGQVYEQYF,TGTGCCAGCAGCTTGGCGGGACAGGTCTACGAGCAGTACTTC
-,-,13,TRBJ1-2,TRBV29-1,CSVRTTQLGGYTF,TGCAGCGTTAGGACTACTCAACTGGGAGGCTACACCTTC
many,-,13,TRBJ1-1,TRBV10-3,CAISEIANTEAFF,TGTGCCATCAGTGAGATCGCGAACACTGAAGCTTTCTTT
-,TRBD1,11,TRBJ1-1,TRBV29-1,CSVGQGDGAFF,TGCAGCGTTGGACAGGGCGATGGAGCTTTCTTT